These 15 T cell receptor beta chains came from one sample sequenced in a study of shared clonotypes between healthy human individuals. This table comes from immunoSEQ multiplex PCR, and its TCRdb copy is limited to in-frame clones, with some not included. The sample has about 1.5 million clones; around 98% are singletons. The sequencing sample was made of naive CD4+ T cells sorted from blood. Described subset: CD45RA+ positively selected. These receptors originate from a man younger than 45 in good health.

The chain employs TRBV9 and TRBJ2-7; perhaps TRBD2 as D (6 bases). The CDR3 sequence is 15 residues long. V shed 4 bases and J shed 5 bases, with 19 bases lying between them. The germline gives CDR1 SGDLS, CDR2 YYNGEE. The CDR3 DNA is TGTGCCAGCAGCCCGCGGGACGGGTTGGGGAACGAGCAGTACTTC. This encodes CASSPRDGLGNEQYF.

The chain carries TRBV5-4 and TRBJ2-1, with 7 bases identical to TRBD2. The V segment lost 4 bases and the J segment 4 bases; nucleotides outside the gene matches: 17. The CDR3 loop spans 18 amino acids. Germline V gene lookup returns CDR1 SGHNT and CDR2 YYREEE (reference sequence). In nucleotides, the CDR3 is TGTGCCAGCAGCGACAAAGGGAGGGGAAGCGGCCGTTACAATGAGCAGTTCTTC. It specifies CASSDKGRGSGRYNEQFF. Filled out from reference TRBV5-4 and TRBJ2-1, the complete variable domain reads ETGVTQSPTHLIKTRGQQVTLRCSSQSGHNTVSWYQQALGQGPQFIFQYYREEENGRGNFPPRFSGLQFPNYSSELNVNALELDDSALYLCASSDKGRGSGRYNEQFFGPGTRLTVL.

This chain joins TRBV5-1 and TRBJ2-6; D might be TRBD1 (5 bases). The germline V gene encodes CDR1 SGHRS and CDR2 YFSETQ. V was pared by 0 bases and J by 1 base, with 17 bases between. CDR3 length: 19 residues. For the CDR3, the DNA is TGCGCCAGCAGCTTGGAGGGATATCAGGACAAATCTGGGGCCAACGTCCTGACTTTC. It codes for CASSLEGYQDKSGANVLTF.

The chain links TRBV28 to TRBJ2-3, with D perhaps TRBD1 or TRBD2 (5 bases each). The V and J ends lost 7 bases and 2 bases respectively, with 13 bases between them. Germline V gives CDR1 MDHEN, CDR2 SYDVKM. The CDR3 totals 14 residues. CDR3 nucleotides: TGTGCCAGCACACGGGACCTCAACACAGATACGCAGTATTTT. It encodes CASTRDLNTDTQYF.

The chain links TRBV6-1 to TRBJ2-2; 11 bases are a match to TRBD2. The CDR3 spans 15 residues. J gave up 6 bases and V 5 bases, and 5 bases lay outside the gene matches. Germline-derived CDR1 and CDR2 are MNHNS and SASEGT. The CDR3 bases are TGTGCCAGCAGTACCTTGGGACTAGCGGCCGGGGAGCTGTTTTTT. This encodes CASSTLGLAAGELFF.

This rearrangement joins TRBV2 to TRBJ2-2; 7 positions match TRBD1. V shed 7 bases and J 3 bases; nucleotides not matched to a gene: 8. CDR1 and CDR2 (germline): SNHLY, FYNNEI. The CDR3 is 15 residues long. CDR3 sequence reads: CASNGGQAHTGELFF. DNA of the CDR3: TGTGCCAGCAATGGAGGACAGGCCCACACCGGGGAGCTGTTTTTT.

This sequence joins TRBV28 and TRBJ2-7, with D possibly TRBD1 on 6 matching bases. Trimming took 6 bases from V and 1 from J, leaving 16 bases between them. This CDR3 has 15 amino acids. CDR1 and CDR2 from the germline V gene are MDHEN and SYDVKM. CDR3 region: CASSPTGLKSYEQYF. The CDR3 DNA reads TGTGCCAGCAGCCCGACAGGTCTTAAGTCCTACGAGCAGTACTTC.

In the case of this clone: Within the sample, other DNA sequences also encode this same CDR3. The chain has TRBV10-3 and TRBJ2-1, with D unresolved. The germline V gene encodes CDR1 ENHRY and CDR2 SYGVKD. The CDR3 loop spans 12 amino acids. V was trimmed by 0 bases and J by 4 bases, leaving 1 base between them. The CDR3 bases are TGTGCCATCAGTGAGTCTTACAATGAGCAGTTCTTC. This gives the protein CAISESYNEQFF.

The rearrangement uses TRBV6-6 and TRBJ2-7; D remains ambiguous. The CDR3 is 13 residues long. Germline CDR1 is MNHNY and CDR2 is SVGAGI (reference sequence). Trimming took 0 bases from V and 4 from J, leaving 7 bases between them. CDR3 region: CASSYSRLYEQYF. The CDR3, as DNA: TGTGCCAGCAGTTACTCGAGACTGTACGAGCAGTACTTC.

This chain links TRBV29-1 with TRBJ2-1; D unresolved. V was shortened by 3 bases and J by 5 bases, with 14 bases between the two germline ends. Germline values: CDR1 SQVTM, CDR2 ANQGSEA. CDR3 size: 14 residues. CDR3 DNA: TGCAGCGTTGAGCGTAGTACGAAGGACAATGAGCAGTTCTTC. The encoded protein is CSVERSTKDNEQFF.

The chain has TRBV9 and TRBJ2-1; 12 nucleotides align to TRBD2. CDR1 is SGDLS, CDR2 YYNGEE, per germline. CDR3 length: 15 residues. V dropped 4 bases and J dropped 8; count of bases not matched to a gene: 7. The CDR3 sequence: CASSPGLAGIHEQFF. In nucleotides, the CDR3 is TGTGCCAGCAGCCCCGGACTAGCGGGAATCCATGAGCAGTTCTTC.

The chain links TRBV5-1 to TRBJ2-1; 13 positions agree with TRBD2. The V and J ends lost 4 bases and 8 bases, in that order; junction bases with no gene match: 3. Germline assignment: CDR1 SGHRS and CDR2 YFSETQ. The CDR3 contains 14 residues. The CDR3: CASSTSGRADEQFF. The DNA for the CDR3 is TGCGCCAGCAGCACTAGCGGGAGGGCCGATGAGCAGTTCTTC.

The chain has TRBV6-1 and TRBJ2-7; D gene unclear. V was shortened by 7 bases and J by 6 bases, with 19 bases between the two germline ends. The germline V gene has CDR1 MNHNS and CDR2 SASEGT. This CDR3 is built from 14 residues. The CDR3 protein is CASTFEVGLGEQYF. For the CDR3, the DNA is TGTGCCAGCACCTTTGAGGTGGGGTTGGGCGAGCAGTACTTC.

The V call is TRBV5-5, the J call TRBJ2-7, with TRBD1 identical over 12 bases. This CDR3 spans 14 amino acids. V gave up 4 bases and J gave up 6 bases; unmatched junction bases: 5. Germline assignment: CDR1 SGHKS and CDR2 YYEKEE (reference sequence). The CDR3 loop reads CASSPGTGGFEQYF. CDR3 sequence (DNA): TGTGCCAGCAGCCCCGGGACAGGGGGCTTCGAGCAGTACTTC.

This clone was observed once. Other DNA variants within this sample encode the same CDR3. The rearrangement joins TRBV20-1 to TRBJ2-3; D is ambiguous. This CDR3 is built from 10 residues. The germline CDR1 and CDR2 sequences are DFQATT and SNEGSKA (reference sequence). The V end lost 4 bases, the J end lost 2 bases, and 1 base lay between the germline ends. CDR3 sequence reads: CSAITDTQYF. The CDR3 DNA reads as TGCAGTGCTATCACAGATACGCAGTATTTT.